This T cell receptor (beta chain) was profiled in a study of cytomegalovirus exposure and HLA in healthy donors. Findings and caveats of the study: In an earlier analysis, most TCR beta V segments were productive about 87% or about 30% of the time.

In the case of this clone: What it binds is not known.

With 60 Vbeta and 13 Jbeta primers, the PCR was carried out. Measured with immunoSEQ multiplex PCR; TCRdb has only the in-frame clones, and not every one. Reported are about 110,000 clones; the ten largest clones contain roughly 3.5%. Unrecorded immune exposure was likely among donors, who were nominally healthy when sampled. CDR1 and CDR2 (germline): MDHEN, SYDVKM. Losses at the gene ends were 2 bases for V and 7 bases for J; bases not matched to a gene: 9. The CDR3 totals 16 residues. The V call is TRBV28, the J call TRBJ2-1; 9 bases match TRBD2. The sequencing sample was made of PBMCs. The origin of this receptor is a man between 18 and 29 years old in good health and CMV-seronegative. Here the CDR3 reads CASSLRRGGPGNEQFF. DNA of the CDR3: TGTGCCAGCAGTTTACGGCGGGGGGGCCCTGGGAATGAGCAGTTCTTC. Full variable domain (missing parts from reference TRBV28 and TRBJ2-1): DVKVTQSSRYLVKRTGEKVFLECVQDMDHENMFWYRQDPGLGLRLIYFSYDVKMKEKGDIPEGYSVSREKKERFSLILESASTNQTSMYLCASSLRRGGPGNEQFFGPGTRLTVL.